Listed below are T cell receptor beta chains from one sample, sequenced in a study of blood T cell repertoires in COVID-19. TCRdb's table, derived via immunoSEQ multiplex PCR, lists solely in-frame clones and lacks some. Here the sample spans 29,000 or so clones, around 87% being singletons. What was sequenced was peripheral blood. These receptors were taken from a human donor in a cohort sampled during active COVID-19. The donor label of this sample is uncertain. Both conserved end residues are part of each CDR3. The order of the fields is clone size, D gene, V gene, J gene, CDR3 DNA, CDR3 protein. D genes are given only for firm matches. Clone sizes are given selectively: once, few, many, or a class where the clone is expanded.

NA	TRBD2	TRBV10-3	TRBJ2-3	TGTGCCAGCGGGACTAGCGGGAGAAATGATGGCACAGATACGCAGTATTTT	CASGTSGRNDGTDTQYF
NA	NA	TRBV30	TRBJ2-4	TGTGCCTGGAGCACGGGGCAGGGGGGAAACATTCAGTACTTC	CAWSTGQGGNIQYF
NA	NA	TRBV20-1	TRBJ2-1	TGCAGTAGTTACACCGAGGGACTGTTCTTC	CSSYTEGLFF
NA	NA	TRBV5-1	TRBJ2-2	TGCGCCAGCAGCCCTCACAGGGATCCGAACACCGGGGAGCTGTTTTTT	CASSPHRDPNTGELFF
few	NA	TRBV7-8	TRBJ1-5	TGTGCCAGCAGCTTGACAGGAGATAGCAATCAGCCCCAGCATTTT	CASSLTGDSNQPQHF
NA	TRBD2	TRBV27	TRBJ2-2	TGTGCCAGCAGTTTATACGGACGGGAGCGGGAGGTGAACGGGGAGCTGTTTTTT	CASSLYGREREVNGELFF
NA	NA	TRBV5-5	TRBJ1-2	TGTGCCAGCAGCCCAGGGGATGGCTATGGCTACACCTTC	CASSPGDGYGYTF
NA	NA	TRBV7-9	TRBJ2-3	TGTGCCAGCAGCTTGAGGACAGTCACAGATACGCAGTATTTT	CASSLRTVTDTQYF
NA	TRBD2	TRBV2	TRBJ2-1	TGTGCCAGCAGTCGACTAGCGGGGGGACCCTACAATGAGCAGTTCTTC	CASSRLAGGPYNEQFF
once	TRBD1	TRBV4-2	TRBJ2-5	TGTGCCAGCAGCCAAGCAGGGGGTTACCAAGAGACCCAGTACTTC	CASSQAGGYQETQYF
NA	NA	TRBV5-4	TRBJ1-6	TGTGCCAGCAGCTTGTGGGTGACAGGAGCAAATTCACCCCTCCACTTT	CASSLWVTGANSPLHF
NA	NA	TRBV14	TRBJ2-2	TGTGCCAGCAGCCCCCCAGGATACACCGGGGAGCTGTTTTTT	CASSPPGYTGELFF
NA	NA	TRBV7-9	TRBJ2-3	TGTGCCAGCAGCGCGAGACTAGTCGCAGATACGCAGTATTTT	CASSARLVADTQYF